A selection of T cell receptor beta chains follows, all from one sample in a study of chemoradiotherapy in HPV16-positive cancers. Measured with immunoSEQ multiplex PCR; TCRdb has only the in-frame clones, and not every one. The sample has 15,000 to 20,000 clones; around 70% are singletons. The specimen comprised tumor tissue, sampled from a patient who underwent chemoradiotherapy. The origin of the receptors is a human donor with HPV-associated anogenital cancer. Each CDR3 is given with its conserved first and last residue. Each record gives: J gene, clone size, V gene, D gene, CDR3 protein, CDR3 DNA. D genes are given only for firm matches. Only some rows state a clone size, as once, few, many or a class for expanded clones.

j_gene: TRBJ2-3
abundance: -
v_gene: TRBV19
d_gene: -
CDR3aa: CASSPGPRSRQYF
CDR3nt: TGTGCCAGTAGTCCAGGCCCCCGTTCTAGGCAGTATTTT

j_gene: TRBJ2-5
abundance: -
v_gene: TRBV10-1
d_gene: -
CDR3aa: CASSQGVLETQYF
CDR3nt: TGCGCCAGCAGCCAAGGGGTCTTGGAGACCCAGTACTTC

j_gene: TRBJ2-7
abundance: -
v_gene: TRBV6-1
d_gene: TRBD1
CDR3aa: CASSEPGQGVTYEQYF
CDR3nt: TGTGCCAGCAGTGAACCGGGACAGGGGGTGACCTACGAGCAGTACTTC

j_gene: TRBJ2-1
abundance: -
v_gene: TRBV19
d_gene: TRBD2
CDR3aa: CASSISSGPNNEQFF
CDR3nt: TGTGCCAGTAGTATATCTAGCGGGCCCAACAATGAGCAGTTCTTC

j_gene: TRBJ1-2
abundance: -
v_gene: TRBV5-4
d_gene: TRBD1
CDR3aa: CASSFSYRTGEGYGYTF
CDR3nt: TGTGCCAGCAGCTTTTCGTATCGGACAGGGGAGGGCTATGGCTACACCTTC

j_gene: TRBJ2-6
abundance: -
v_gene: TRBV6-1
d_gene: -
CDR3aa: CATIQNPSGANVLTF
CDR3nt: TGTGCCACCATACAGAATCCTTCTGGGGCCAACGTCCTGACTTTC

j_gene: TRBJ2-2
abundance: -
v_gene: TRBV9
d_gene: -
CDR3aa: CASSVEGTGGELFF
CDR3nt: TGTGCCAGCAGCGTAGAAGGGACCGGCGGGGAGCTGTTTTTT

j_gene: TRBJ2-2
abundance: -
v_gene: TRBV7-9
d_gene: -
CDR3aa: CASSLGGSGELFF
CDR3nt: TGTGCCAGCAGCTTAGGAGGATCCGGGGAGCTGTTTTTT

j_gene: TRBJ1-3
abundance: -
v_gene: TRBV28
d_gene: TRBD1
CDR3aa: CASSWGTGGNTIYF
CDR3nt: TGTGCCAGCAGTTGGGGGACAGGCGGAAACACCATATATTTT

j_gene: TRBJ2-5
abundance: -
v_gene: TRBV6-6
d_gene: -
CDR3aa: CASRPVGGGTQETQYF
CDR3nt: TGTGCCAGCAGACCTGTGGGAGGAGGGACTCAAGAGACCCAGTACTTC

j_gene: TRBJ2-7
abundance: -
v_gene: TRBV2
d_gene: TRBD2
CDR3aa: CASSEPGLAGGYEQYF
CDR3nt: TGTGCCAGCAGTGAACCGGGACTAGCGGGGGGGTACGAGCAGTACTTC

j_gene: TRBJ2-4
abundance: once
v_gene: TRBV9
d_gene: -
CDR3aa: CASSVAGDYNYIQYF
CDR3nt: TGTGCCAGCAGCGTAGCTGGTGACTATAATTACATTCAGTACTTC

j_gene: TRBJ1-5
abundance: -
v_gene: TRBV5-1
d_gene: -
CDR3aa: CASSPGANSNQPQHF
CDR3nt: TGCGCCAGCAGCCCAGGGGCCAATAGCAATCAGCCCCAGCATTTT

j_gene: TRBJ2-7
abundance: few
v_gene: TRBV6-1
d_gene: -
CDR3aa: CASSEGQEPSSEQYF
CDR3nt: TGTGCCAGCAGTGAGGGTCAGGAGCCCTCTTCCGAGCAGTACTTC

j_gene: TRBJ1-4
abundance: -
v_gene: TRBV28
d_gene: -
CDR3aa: CASSLQGFREKLFF
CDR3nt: TGTGCCAGCAGTTTACAGGGGTTTCGAGAAAAACTGTTTTTT